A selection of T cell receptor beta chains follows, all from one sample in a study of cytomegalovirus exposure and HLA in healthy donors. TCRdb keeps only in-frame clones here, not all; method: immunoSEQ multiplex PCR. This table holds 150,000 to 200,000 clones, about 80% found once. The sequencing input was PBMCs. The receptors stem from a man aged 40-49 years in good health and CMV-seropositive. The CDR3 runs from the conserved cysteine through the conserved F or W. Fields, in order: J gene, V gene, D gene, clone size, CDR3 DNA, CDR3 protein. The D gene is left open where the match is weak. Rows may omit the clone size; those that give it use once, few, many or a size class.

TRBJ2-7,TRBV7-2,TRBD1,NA,TGTGCCAGCAGGCACTATTCTGGGACAGGGCGGTACGAGCAGTACTTC,CASRHYSGTGRYEQYF
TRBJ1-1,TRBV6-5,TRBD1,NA,TGTGCCAGCAGTTACATGGACAGGGGGTTTACTGAAGCTTTCTTT,CASSYMDRGFTEAFF
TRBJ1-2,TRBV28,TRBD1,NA,TGTGCCAGCAGCGGACAGGGAAACTATGGCTACACCTTC,CASSGQGNYGYTF
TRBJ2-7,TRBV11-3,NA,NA,TGTGCCAGCAGCTCCGGACAGGGAGGGCTACACGAGCAGTACTTC,CASSSGQGGLHEQYF
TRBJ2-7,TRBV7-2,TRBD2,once,TGTGCCAGCAGCTCCCGAAGCGGGATTAGCCTAGAGCAGTACTTC,CASSSRSGISLEQYF
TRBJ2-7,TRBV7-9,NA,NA,TGTGCCAGCAGCTCGACCCAGGTTAACCCCTACGAGCAGTACTTC,CASSSTQVNPYEQYF
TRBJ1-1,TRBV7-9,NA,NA,TGTGCCAGCAGCTTAGCGGGCGTGAACACTGAAGCTTTCTTT,CASSLAGVNTEAFF
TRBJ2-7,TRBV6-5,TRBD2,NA,TGTGCCAGCAGCCCCGGACTAGTGTACGAGCAGTACTTC,CASSPGLVYEQYF
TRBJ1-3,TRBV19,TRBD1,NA,TGTGCCAGTAGCCCACAGGGGACCCTCTCTGGAAACACCATATATTTT,CASSPQGTLSGNTIYF
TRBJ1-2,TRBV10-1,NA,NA,TGCGCCAGCAGTGACGACAGCTATGGCTACACCTTC,CASSDDSYGYTF
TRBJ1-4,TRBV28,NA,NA,TGTGCCAGCAGCCGTTGGAGTGGAACTAATGAAAAACTGTTTTTT,CASSRWSGTNEKLFF
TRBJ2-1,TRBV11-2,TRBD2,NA,TGTGCCAGCAGCCCCGGGACTAGCGGGGGGCTTGGGGGGAATGAGCAGTTCTTC,CASSPGTSGGLGGNEQFF
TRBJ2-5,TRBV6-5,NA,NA,TGTGCCAGCAGTGGTCAGGGAAGTGGGCAAGAGACCCAGTACTTC,CASSGQGSGQETQYF
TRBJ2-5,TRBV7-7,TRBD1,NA,TGTGCCAGCAGCTCCGGACAGGGGATAGGGGAGACCCAGTACTTC,CASSSGQGIGETQYF
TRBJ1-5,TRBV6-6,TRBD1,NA,TGTGCCAGCAGTTACGGACAGGGGGCCCATCAGCCCCAGCATTTT,CASSYGQGAHQPQHF
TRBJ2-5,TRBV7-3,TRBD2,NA,TGTGCCAGCAGCCCCCAGGGACTAGCGGGAGAAGAGACCCAGTACTTC,CASSPQGLAGEETQYF
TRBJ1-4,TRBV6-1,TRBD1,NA,TGTGCCAGCAGTGTGGGGGACAGTGAAAAACTGTTTTTT,CASSVGDSEKLFF
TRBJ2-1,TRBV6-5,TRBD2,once,TGTGCCAGCAGTCGACTAGCGGAGAACAATGAGCAGTTCTTC,CASSRLAENNEQFF
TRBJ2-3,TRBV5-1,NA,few,TGCGCCAGCAGCCCTGCGGCCCCCACAGATACGCAGTATTTT,CASSPAAPTDTQYF
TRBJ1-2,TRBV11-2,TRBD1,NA,TGTGCCAGCAGCGCACTACAGGGGGCGAGGGGCTACACCTTC,CASSALQGARGYTF
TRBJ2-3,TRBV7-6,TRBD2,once,TGTGCCAGCAGCTTAGTGAGCGGGGGGGCAGATACGCAGTATTTT,CASSLVSGGADTQYF
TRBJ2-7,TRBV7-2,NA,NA,TGTGCCAGCAGCTCAGGGTTTCAGGACGAGCAGTACTTC,CASSSGFQDEQYF
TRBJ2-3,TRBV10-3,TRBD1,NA,TGTGCCAGTCGACAGGGGGCGACAGATACGCAGTATTTT,CASRQGATDTQYF
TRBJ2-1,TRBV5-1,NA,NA,TGCGCCAGCAGCCTAGTCAATCGCTACAATGAGCAGTTCTTC,CASSLVNRYNEQFF
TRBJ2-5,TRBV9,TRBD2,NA,TGTGCCAGCAGCCCCTCCCTAGCGGGCCGGGAGACCCAGTACTTC,CASSPSLAGRETQYF
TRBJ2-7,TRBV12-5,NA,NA,TGTGCTAGTGGTTTCGGGCAGGGGAACTACGAGCAGTACTTC,CASGFGQGNYEQYF
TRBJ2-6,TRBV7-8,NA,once,TGTGCCAGCGTGGGCCAGCAGGTCTCTGGGGCCAACGTCCTGACTTTC,CASVGQQVSGANVLTF
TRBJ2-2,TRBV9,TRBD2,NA,TGTGCCAGCAGCGTAGTTGGGAGCGGGGCCGGGGAGCTGTTTTTT,CASSVVGSGAGELFF
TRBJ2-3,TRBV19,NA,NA,TGTGCCAGTAGTATACTACCTAGCACAGATACGCAGTATTTT,CASSILPSTDTQYF
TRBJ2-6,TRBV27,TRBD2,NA,TGTGCCAGCAGTGGGCTAGCGGGAGGGACGTCTGGGGCCAACGTCCTGACTTTC,CASSGLAGGTSGANVLTF
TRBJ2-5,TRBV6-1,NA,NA,TGTGCCAGCAGTGCTTCCGGGACAAAAGAGACCCAGTACTTC,CASSASGTKETQYF
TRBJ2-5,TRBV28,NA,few,TGTGCCAGCACCTCCGCAGGGCAAGAGACCCAGTACTTC,CASTSAGQETQYF
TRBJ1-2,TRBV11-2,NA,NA,TGTGCCAGCAGCTCGGGACTGATCGGCTATGGCTACACCTTC,CASSSGLIGYGYTF